Shown below are 9 T cell receptor beta chains from a single sample sequenced in a study of cytomegalovirus exposure and HLA in healthy donors. Assay: immunoSEQ multiplex PCR; the TCRdb copy retains only in-frame clones and omits some. This table holds over 150,000 clones, about 90% found once. The sequencing input was PBMCs. These receptors all stem from a young woman in good health and CMV-seropositive.

The chain has TRBV5-1 and TRBJ1-6, with 8 bases lining up with TRBD1. This CDR3 has 14 residues. Germline assignment: CDR1 SGHRS and CDR2 YFSETQ. V gave up 4 bases and J gave up 7 bases; unmatched junction bases: 4. The CDR3 DNA reads as TGCGCCAGCAGCCTTGACAGGGGAAATTCACCCCTCCACTTT. Translated: CASSLDRGNSPLHF.

This chain links TRBV29-1 with TRBJ2-7; TRBD1 agrees at 9 bases. With 6 bases clipped from V and 3 bases from J, the junction kept 6 bases outside the gene matches. The length of the CDR3 is 13 residues. Germline V lookup: CDR1 SQVTM, CDR2 ANQGSEA. The CDR3 nucleotides are TGCAGCGTGGGGGACAGGGTGGGCTACGAGCAGTACTTC. Its protein product is CSVGDRVGYEQYF.

The CDR3 nucleotides are TGTGCCAGCAGGCGCAACGGGGAGCTGTTTTTT. Protein sequence: CASRRNGELFF. The V call is TRBV2, the J call TRBJ2-2, with D unclear. Germline V gene lookup returns CDR1 SNHLY and CDR2 FYNNEI. V lost 6 bases and J lost 7, with 6 bases in between. The CDR3 runs to 11 residues.

The chain links TRBV6-5 to TRBJ1-5, with TRBD1 identical over 8 bases. Germline CDR1 is MNHEY and CDR2 is SVGAGI. V shed 6 bases and J 2 bases; nucleotides not matched to a gene: 6. The CDR3 length is 15 residues. Here the CDR3 DNA reads TGTGCCAGCAGACCTGACAGGGGTGGCAATCAGCCCCAGCATTTT. Amino acid sequence: CASRPDRGGNQPQHF.

This clone was counted once. This chain links TRBV19 with TRBJ2-3; tentatively, D is TRBD2 (7 bases). The CDR3 runs 15 residues. V lost 6 bases and J lost 3, with 16 bases in between. CDR1 is LNHDA, CDR2 SQIVND, per germline (reference sequence). This CDR3 reads CASSLRGGRTDTQYF. In nucleotides, the CDR3 is TGTGCCAGTAGCCTGAGGGGGGGCAGAACAGATACGCAGTATTTT.

This clone occurred once. This chain uses TRBV5-8 with TRBJ2-5; perhaps TRBD2 as D (6 bases). The V end lost 0 bases, the J end lost 1 base, and 7 bases lay between the germline ends. Germline CDR1 is SGHTS and CDR2 is YDEGEE. This CDR3 has 14 amino acids. CDR3 loop: CASSLERAQETQYF. The CDR3 nucleotides read TGTGCCAGCAGCTTGGAGCGGGCCCAAGAGACCCAGTACTTC.

This clone has only a few counts. The genes are TRBV6-5 and TRBJ1-5; a weak D match, TRBD1 (6 bases). Trimming took off 5 bases at V and 3 bases at J, with 11 bases between the two ends. Germline V gives CDR1 MNHEY, CDR2 SVGAGI. The CDR3 is made up of 14 amino acids. The CDR3 bases are TGTGCCAGCAGTCCGAACAGGGTCAATCAGCCCCAGCATTTT. The encoded protein is CASSPNRVNQPQHF.

The CDR3 spells CASSLSGPHEQYF. DNA of the CDR3: TGTGCCAGCAGCTTATCAGGGCCCCACGAGCAGTACTTC. V gene TRBV11-2 combines with J gene TRBJ2-7, with D possibly being TRBD1 (5 bases). The CDR3 is 13 residues long. The ends were cut back, 2 bases at V and 5 bases at J, with 10 bases in the middle. CDR1 is SGHAT and CDR2 is FQNNGV in the germline V gene.

The chain joins TRBV29-1 to TRBJ1-2; the D gene is possibly TRBD1 (5 bases). Germline CDR1 and CDR2: SQVTM and ANQGSEA. The CDR3 extends over 13 amino acids. V lost 5 bases and J 3 bases, leaving 13 bases between the germline ends. The CDR3 spells CSVNMGGDYGYTF. CDR3 nucleotides: TGCAGCGTTAATATGGGGGGGGACTATGGCTACACCTTC.